The clone carrying this T cell receptor beta chain turned up a few times. Its antigen is unknown. A second PCR, run for 7 to 11 cycles, used a sample-barcoded 5' primer plus a J-beta primer mix. Per-sample output comprised a minimum of 2.5 million paired-end reads containing CDR3. TCRdb re-called the 5' RACE reads through MiXCR, storing one row per CDR3 protein. The table includes roughly 860,000 distinct CDR3 sequences, approximately 67% detected once. These data are taken from a study of blood T cells in healthy people across ages. CDR1 and CDR2 (germline): MNHEY, SMNVEV (reference sequence). The CDR3 has 13 amino acids. Trimming left V 5 bases short and J 8 bases short, with 13 bases between. Study observations and caveats: The study regarded diversity estimates from one million T cells as underestimates.

The source of this sequence is a man between 25 and 39 years old in good health. The chain links TRBV27 to TRBJ2-1; D is perhaps TRBD1 or TRBD2 (5 bases each). The sequencing input was blood. The DNA for the CDR3 is TGTGCCAGCAGTCGACGGGGCCGGGATGAGCAGTTCTTC. It translates to CASSRRGRDEQFF.